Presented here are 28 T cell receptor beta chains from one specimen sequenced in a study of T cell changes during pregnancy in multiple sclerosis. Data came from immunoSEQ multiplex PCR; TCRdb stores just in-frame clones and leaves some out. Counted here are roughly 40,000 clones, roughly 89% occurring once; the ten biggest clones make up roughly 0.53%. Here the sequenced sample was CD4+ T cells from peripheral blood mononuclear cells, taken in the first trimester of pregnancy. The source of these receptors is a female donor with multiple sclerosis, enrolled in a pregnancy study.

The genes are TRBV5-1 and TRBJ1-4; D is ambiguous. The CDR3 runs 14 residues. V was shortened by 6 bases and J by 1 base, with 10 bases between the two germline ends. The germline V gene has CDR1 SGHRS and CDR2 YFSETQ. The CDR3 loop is CASTPGRTNEKLFF. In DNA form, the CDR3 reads TGCGCCAGCACCCCCGGTAGAACTAATGAAAAACTGTTTTTT. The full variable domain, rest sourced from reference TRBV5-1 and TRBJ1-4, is KAGVTQTPRYLIKTRGQQVTLSCSPISGHRSVSWYQQTPGQGLQFLFEYFSETQRNKGNFPGRFSGRQFSNSRSEMNVSTLELGDSALYLCASTPGRTNEKLFFGSGTQLSVL.

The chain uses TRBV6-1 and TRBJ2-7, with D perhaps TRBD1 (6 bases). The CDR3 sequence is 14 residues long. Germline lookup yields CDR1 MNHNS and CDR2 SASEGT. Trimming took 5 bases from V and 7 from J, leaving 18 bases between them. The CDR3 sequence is CASSSMDSSGEQYF. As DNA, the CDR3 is TGTGCCAGCAGTTCTATGGACAGCTCGGGAGAGCAGTACTTC.

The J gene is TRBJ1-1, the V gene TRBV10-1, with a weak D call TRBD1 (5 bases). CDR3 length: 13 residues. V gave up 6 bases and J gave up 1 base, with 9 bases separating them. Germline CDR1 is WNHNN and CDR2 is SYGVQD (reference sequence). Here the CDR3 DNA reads TGCGCCAGCAGACCGCAGGGGAACACTGAAGCTTTCTTT. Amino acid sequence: CASRPQGNTEAFF.

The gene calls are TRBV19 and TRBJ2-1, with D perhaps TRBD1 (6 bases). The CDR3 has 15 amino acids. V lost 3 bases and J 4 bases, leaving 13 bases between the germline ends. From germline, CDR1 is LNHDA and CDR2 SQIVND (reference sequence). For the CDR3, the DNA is TGTGCCAGTAGTATTAAGGGGGTATCATACAATGAGCAGTTCTTC. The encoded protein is CASSIKGVSYNEQFF.

The CDR3 is CASSFIGQGNTGELFF. The CDR3 DNA follows: TGCGCCAGCAGCTTCATCGGACAGGGTAACACCGGGGAGCTGTTTTTT. The chain combines TRBV5-1 with TRBJ2-2; 8 bases match TRBD1. The CDR3 spans 16 residues. Germline CDR1 is SGHRS and CDR2 is YFSETQ. Trimming took 2 bases from V and 2 from J; bases not matched to a gene: 5.

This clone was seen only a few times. The CDR3 sequence: CASSVKKLPIFF. The CDR3 DNA follows: TGTGCCAGCAGTGTCAAGAAACTCCCGATTTTCTTT. The gene calls are TRBV2 and TRBJ1-1; D uncertain. V was clipped by 4 bases and J by 13 bases, with 16 bases between them. The CDR3 contains 12 residues. The germline CDR1 and CDR2 sequences are SNHLY and FYNNEI.

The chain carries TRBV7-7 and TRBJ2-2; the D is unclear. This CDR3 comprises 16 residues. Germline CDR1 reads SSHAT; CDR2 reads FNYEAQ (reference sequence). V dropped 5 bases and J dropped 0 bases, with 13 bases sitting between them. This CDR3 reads CASSRSVVSNTGELFF. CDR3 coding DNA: TGTGCCAGCAGCCGTTCTGTCGTATCGAACACCGGGGAGCTGTTTTTT.

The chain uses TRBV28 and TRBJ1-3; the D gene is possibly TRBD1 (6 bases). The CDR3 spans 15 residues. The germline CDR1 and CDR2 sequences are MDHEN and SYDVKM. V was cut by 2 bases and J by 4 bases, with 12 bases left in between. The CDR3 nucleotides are TGTGCCAGCAGTTTACGGGGGGCAAGGGGAAACACCATATATTTT. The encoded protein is CASSLRGARGNTIYF.

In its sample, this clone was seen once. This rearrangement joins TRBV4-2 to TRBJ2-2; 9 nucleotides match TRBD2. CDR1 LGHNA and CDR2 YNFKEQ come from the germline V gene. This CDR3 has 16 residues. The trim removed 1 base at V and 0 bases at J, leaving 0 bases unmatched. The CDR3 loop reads CASSQGLAANTGELFF. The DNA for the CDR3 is TGTGCCAGCAGCCAAGGACTAGCGGCGAACACCGGGGAGCTGTTTTTT.

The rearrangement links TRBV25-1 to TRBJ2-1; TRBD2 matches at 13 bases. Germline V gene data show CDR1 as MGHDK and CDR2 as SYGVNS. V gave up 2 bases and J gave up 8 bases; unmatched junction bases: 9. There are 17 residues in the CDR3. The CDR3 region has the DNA TGTGCCAGCAGTGAACCAGCCCTTGGACTAGCGGGAGATGAGCAGTTCTTC. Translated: CASSEPALGLAGDEQFF.

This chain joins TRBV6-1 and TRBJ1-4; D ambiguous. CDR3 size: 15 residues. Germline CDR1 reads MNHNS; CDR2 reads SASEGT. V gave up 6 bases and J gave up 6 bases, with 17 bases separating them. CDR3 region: CASRIGRGSYEKLFF. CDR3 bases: TGTGCCAGCAGAATCGGACGGGGATCGTATGAAAAACTGTTTTTT.

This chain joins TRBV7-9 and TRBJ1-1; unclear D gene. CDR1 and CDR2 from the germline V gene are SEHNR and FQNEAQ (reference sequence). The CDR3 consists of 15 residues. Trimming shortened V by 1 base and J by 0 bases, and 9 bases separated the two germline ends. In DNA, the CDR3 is TGTGCCAGCAGCTTAGGTTCGGTCATGAACACTGAAGCTTTCTTT. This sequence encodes CASSLGSVMNTEAFF.

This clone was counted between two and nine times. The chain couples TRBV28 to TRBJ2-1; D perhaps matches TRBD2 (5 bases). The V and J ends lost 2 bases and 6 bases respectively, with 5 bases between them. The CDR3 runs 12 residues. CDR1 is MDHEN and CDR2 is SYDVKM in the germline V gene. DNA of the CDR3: TGTGCCAGCAGTTTACGGGGCAATGAGCAGTTCTTC. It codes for CASSLRGNEQFF.

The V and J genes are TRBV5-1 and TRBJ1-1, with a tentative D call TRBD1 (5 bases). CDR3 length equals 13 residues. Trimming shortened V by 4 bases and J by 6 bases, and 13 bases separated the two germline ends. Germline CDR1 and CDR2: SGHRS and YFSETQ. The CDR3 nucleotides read TGCGCCAGCAGCCCCGAGGGGAGGGCTGAAGCTTTCTTT. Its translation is CASSPEGRAEAFF.

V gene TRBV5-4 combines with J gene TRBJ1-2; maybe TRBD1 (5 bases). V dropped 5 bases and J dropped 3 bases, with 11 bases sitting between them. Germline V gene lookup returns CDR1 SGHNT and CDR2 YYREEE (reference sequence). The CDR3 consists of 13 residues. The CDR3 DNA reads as TGTGCCAGCAGGGGGGGTGGCCACTATGGCTACACCTTC. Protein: CASRGGGHYGYTF.

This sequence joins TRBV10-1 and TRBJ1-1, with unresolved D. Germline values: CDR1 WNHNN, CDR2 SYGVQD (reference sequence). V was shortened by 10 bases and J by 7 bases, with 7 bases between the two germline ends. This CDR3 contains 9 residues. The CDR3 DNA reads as TGCGCCACCGATAGTGAAGCTTTCTTT. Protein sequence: CATDSEAFF.

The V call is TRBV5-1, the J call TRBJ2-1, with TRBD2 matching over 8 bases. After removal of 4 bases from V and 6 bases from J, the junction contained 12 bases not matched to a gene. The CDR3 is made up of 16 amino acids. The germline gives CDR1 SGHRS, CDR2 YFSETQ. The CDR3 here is CASSAVSGRGGNEQFF. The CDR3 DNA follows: TGCGCCAGCAGCGCCGTGAGCGGGAGAGGTGGCAATGAGCAGTTCTTC.

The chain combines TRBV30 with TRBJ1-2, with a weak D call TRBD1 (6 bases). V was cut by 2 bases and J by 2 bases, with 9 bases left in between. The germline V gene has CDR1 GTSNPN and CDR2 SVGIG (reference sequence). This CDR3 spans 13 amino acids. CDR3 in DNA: TGTGCCTGGAGTCTTCAGGGGAACTATGGCTACACCTTC. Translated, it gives CAWSLQGNYGYTF.

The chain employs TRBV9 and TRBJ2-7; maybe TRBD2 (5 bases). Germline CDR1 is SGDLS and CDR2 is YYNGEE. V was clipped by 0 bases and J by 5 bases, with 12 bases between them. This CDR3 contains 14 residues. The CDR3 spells CASSVGRVFDEQYF. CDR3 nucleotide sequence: TGTGCCAGCAGCGTAGGGCGGGTGTTCGACGAGCAGTACTTC.

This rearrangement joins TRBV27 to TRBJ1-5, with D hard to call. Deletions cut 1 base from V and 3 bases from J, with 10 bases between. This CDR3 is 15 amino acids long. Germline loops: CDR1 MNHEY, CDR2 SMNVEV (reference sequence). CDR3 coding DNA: TGTGCCAGCAGTTTATTGAGTTTCCCCAATCAGCCCCAGCATTTT. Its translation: CASSLLSFPNQPQHF.

CDR3 region: CASSLRGPSGETQYF. The DNA of the CDR3 is TGTGCCAGCAGCTTGAGGGGCCCGTCTGGCGAGACCCAGTACTTC. J is TRBJ2-5 and V is TRBV5-6; possible D gene TRBD1, 5 bases. Germline V CDR1 and CDR2: SGHDT, YYEEEE. The CDR3 runs 15 residues. V was clipped by 1 base and J by 5 bases, with 15 bases between them.

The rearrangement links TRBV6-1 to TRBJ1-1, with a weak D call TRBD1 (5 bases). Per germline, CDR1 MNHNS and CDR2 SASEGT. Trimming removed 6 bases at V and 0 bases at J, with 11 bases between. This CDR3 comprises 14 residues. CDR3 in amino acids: CASRSTAMNTEAFF. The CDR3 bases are TGTGCCAGCAGGTCGACAGCCATGAACACTGAAGCTTTCTTT.

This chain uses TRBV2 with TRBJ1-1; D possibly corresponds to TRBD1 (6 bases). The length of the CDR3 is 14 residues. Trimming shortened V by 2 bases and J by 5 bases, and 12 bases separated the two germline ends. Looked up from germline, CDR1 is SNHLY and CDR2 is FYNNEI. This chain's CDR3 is CASSEQGLGTEAFF. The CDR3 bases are TGTGCCAGCAGTGAACAGGGGCTGGGAACTGAAGCTTTCTTT. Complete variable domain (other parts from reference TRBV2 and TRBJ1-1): EPEVTQTPSHQVTQMGQEVILRCVPISNHLYFYWYRQILGQKVEFLVSFYNNEISEKSEIFDDQFSVERPDGSNFTLKIRSTKLEDSAMYFCASSEQGLGTEAFFGQGTRLTVV.

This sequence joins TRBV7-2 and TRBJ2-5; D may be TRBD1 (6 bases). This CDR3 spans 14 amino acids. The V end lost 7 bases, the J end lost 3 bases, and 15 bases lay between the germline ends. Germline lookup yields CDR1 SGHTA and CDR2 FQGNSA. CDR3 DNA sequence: TGTGCCAGCACCACCCAACAGGGAAAAGAGACCCAGTACTTC. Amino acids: CASTTQQGKETQYF.

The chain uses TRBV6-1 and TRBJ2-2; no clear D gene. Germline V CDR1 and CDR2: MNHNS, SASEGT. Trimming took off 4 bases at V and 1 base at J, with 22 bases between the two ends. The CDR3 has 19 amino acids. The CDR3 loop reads CASSGTHGVLSLNTGELFF. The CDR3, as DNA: TGTGCCAGCAGTGGCACCCACGGAGTCCTCAGCCTGAACACCGGGGAGCTGTTTTTT.

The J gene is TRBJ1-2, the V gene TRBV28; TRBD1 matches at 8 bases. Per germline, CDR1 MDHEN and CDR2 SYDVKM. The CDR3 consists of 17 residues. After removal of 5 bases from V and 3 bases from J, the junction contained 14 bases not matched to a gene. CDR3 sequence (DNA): TGTGCCAGCAGTCAGCGACAGGGGCAGTCGCGCTACTATGGCTACACCTTC. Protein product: CASSQRQGQSRYYGYTF.

CDR3 region: CSVDDSPNYGYTF. The CDR3, as DNA: TGCAGCGTTGACGACAGTCCTAACTATGGCTACACCTTC. The chain recombines TRBV29-1 with TRBJ1-2; D possibly corresponds to TRBD1 (5 bases). The germline V gene encodes CDR1 SQVTM and CDR2 ANQGSEA. V dropped 3 bases and J dropped 0 bases, with 8 bases sitting between them. The CDR3 runs to 13 residues. The complete variable domain, with remaining parts taken from reference TRBV29-1 and TRBJ1-2, reads SAVISQKPSRDICQRGTSLTIQCQVDSQVTMMFWYRQQPGQSLTLIATANQGSEATYESGFVIDKFPISRPNLTFSTLTVSNMSPEDSSIYLCSVDDSPNYGYTFGSGTRLTVV.

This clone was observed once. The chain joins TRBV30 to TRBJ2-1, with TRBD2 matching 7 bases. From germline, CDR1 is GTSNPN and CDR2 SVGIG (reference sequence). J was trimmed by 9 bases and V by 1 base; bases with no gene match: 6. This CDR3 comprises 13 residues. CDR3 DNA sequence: TGTGCCTGGAGTGCTAGCGGTATCGGTGAGCAGTTCTTC. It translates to CAWSASGIGEQFF.